One T cell receptor beta chain is described in this entry. CDR1 and CDR2 (germline): SEHNR, FQNEAQ (reference sequence). The CDR3 consists of 14 residues. V shed 6 bases, J shed 7 bases, and the junction held 8 bases outside the gene matches. This sample is drawn from a study of blood T cell repertoires in COVID-19. In the study overall: COVID-19 samples from acute and convalescent phases originated in the United States, Italy and Spain. Sample material is recorded as cDNA or gDNA derived from T cells, B-cell-depleted T cells, or PBMCs.

Original processing notes: Counts of nucleated cells, estimated from reference gene primer amplification, were obtained. Assay used: immunoSEQ multiplex PCR; TCRdb lists only in-frame clones, some missing. V, J and clone size reflect that table, while D and trimming were determined from the DNA. The sample shows about 44,000 clones, roughly 87% of them seen only once. The receptor comes from a woman aged 80 or over in a cohort sampled during active or convalescent COVID-19. V is TRBV7-9 and J is TRBJ2-2; the match to TRBD1 covers 7 bases. The sequenced material came from peripheral blood. The CDR3, as DNA: TGTGCCAGCAGTAGTCGACAGGGCGGCGGGGAGCTGTTTTTT. Protein product: CASSSRQGGGELFF.